This record concerns one T cell receptor (beta chain) sequence. Its target is not known. Germline lookup yields CDR1 LGHDT and CDR2 YNNKEL (reference sequence). The ends were cut back, 1 base at V and 4 bases at J, with 10 bases in the middle. The length of the CDR3 is 14 residues. This entry comes from a study of persistence of HIV-infected CD4 T cells. This was the immunoSEQ version 4 assay in survey mode. Using immunoSEQ multiplex PCR, the repertoire was profiled, and TCRdb retains in-frame clones only, with some absent. The profile shows tens of thousands of clones, about 87% of them singletons. This nonspecific control used anti-CD3/anti-CD28 bead stimulation of CD4+ T cells. Sorting of responding CD4+ T cells relied on upregulated CD40 ligand together with CD69.

The sequence was obtained from an adult woman with HIV who was CMV-seropositive. The source was CD4+ T cells sorted from PBMCs after roughly 18-hour stimulation, collected from a patient who received antiretroviral therapy. J is TRBJ1-1 and V is TRBV3-1 (or the pseudogene TRBV3-2); D not certain. CDR3 sequence reads: CASSQGRPTTEAFF. DNA for the CDR3: TGTGCCAGCAGCCAAGGACGGCCAACCACTGAAGCTTTCTTT.